Shown below are 26 T cell receptor beta chains from a single sample sequenced in a study of cytomegalovirus exposure and HLA in healthy donors. Generated by immunoSEQ multiplex PCR, the TCRdb table keeps only in-frame clones and is missing some. Of under 250,000 clones in the sample, 85% to 95% were seen once. Source material: PBMCs. These receptor sequences come from a woman aged 18-29 years in good health and CMV-seronegative.

This chain uses TRBV14 with TRBJ1-5; 11 nucleotides agree with TRBD1. The junction had 1 base not matched to a gene; V was cut back by 4 bases and J by 5 bases. Germline V gives CDR1 SGHDN, CDR2 FVKESK. CDR3 size: 14 residues. The CDR3 sequence: CASSRDRGDQPQHF. Here the CDR3 DNA reads TGTGCCAGCAGCCGGGACAGGGGGGATCAGCCCCAGCATTTT.

This chain joins TRBV6-1 and TRBJ2-7; 10 nucleotides match TRBD1. Trimming at V came to 4 bases and at J to 6 bases, leaving 9 bases not matched to a gene. The CDR3 contains 15 residues. The germline V gene has CDR1 MNHNS and CDR2 SASEGT. The CDR3 DNA follows: TGTGCCAGCAGTGCCTCCGGGACAGGGGTTGGCGAGCAGTACTTC. It encodes CASSASGTGVGEQYF.

The V call is TRBV27, the J call TRBJ1-1; the match to TRBD1 covers 10 bases. Unmatched junction bases numbered 6, after V lost 5 bases and J lost 0 bases. From germline, CDR1 is MNHEY and CDR2 SMNVEV (reference sequence). The CDR3 is 16 residues long. The CDR3 here is CASSRGTGVVNTEAFF. CDR3 bases: TGTGCCAGCAGTCGAGGGACAGGGGTCGTGAACACTGAAGCTTTCTTT.

The chain links TRBV5-1 to TRBJ2-3; a weak D match, TRBD2 (6 bases). V lost 7 bases to trimming and J lost 3 bases, with 9 bases between them. In germline, CDR1 is SGHRS, CDR2 YFSETQ. CDR3 length: 12 residues. This chain's CDR3 is CASRLGTDTQYF. The CDR3 DNA sequence: TGCGCCAGCCGACTAGGAACAGATACGCAGTATTTT. Looking up the rest from reference TRBV5-1 and TRBJ2-3 gives the full variable domain: KAGVTQTPRYLIKTRGQQVTLSCSPISGHRSVSWYQQTPGQGLQFLFEYFSETQRNKGNFPGRFSGRQFSNSRSEMNVSTLELGDSALYLCASRLGTDTQYFGPGTRLTVL.

In its sample, this clone was seen once. This chain uses TRBV10-3 with TRBJ2-1; TRBD2 matches 7 bases. Trimming removed 6 bases from V and 7 bases from J; junction bases left unmatched: 9. The CDR3 is 14 residues long. Germline-derived CDR1 and CDR2 are ENHRY and SYGVKD. The CDR3 protein is CAISPRETGNEQFF. CDR3 nucleotides: TGTGCCATCAGCCCGCGGGAGACCGGTAATGAGCAGTTCTTC.

The chain is built from TRBV28 and TRBJ1-2; 9 bases are shared with TRBD1. V trimming: 2 bases; J trimming: 4 bases; junction bases outside the gene matches: 8. There are 16 residues in the CDR3. The V gene's germline CDR1 is MDHEN and CDR2 SYDVKM. The CDR3 DNA reads as TGTGCCAGCAGTTTAGTGGGGGACAGGGCAGGCTATGGCTACACCTTC. Translation gives CASSLVGDRAGYGYTF.

Concerning this clone: This specimen includes other DNA sequences encoding the same CDR3. The chain employs TRBV5-6 and TRBJ1-1; TRBD1 might be the D (6 bases). This CDR3 comprises 13 residues. Germline assignment: CDR1 SGHDT and CDR2 YYEEEE. The V and J ends lost 2 bases and 5 bases respectively, with 10 bases between them. The chain's CDR3 is CASSLGGGTEAFF. The CDR3, as DNA: TGTGCCAGCAGCTTAGGGGGTGGAACTGAAGCTTTCTTT.

The chain uses TRBV7-8 and TRBJ2-1; D gene ambiguous. The germline V gene encodes CDR1 SGHVS and CDR2 FQNEAQ. The V end lost 2 bases, the J end lost 4 bases, and 9 bases lay between the germline ends. This CDR3 contains 14 residues. The CDR3 is CASSLSRGYNEQFF. The CDR3 nucleotides read TGTGCCAGCAGCTTATCTAGAGGATACAATGAGCAGTTCTTC.

This clone was recorded only once. V gene TRBV29-1 combines with J gene TRBJ2-7; the D gene is possibly TRBD1 (5 bases). The CDR3 loop spans 12 amino acids. Germline assignment: CDR1 SQVTM and CDR2 ANQGSEA. V was trimmed by 1 base and J by 2 bases, leaving 6 bases between them. CDR3 in amino acids: CSVEGTTYEQYF. CDR3 DNA: TGCAGCGTTGAAGGGACAACCTACGAGCAGTACTTC.

CDR3 region: CASSIQGRETQYF. The CDR3, as DNA: TGTGCCAGCAGCATACAGGGGAGAGAGACCCAGTACTTC. This chain links TRBV7-3 with TRBJ2-5, with 7 positions matching TRBD1. V lost 5 bases and J lost 4; bases outside the gene matches: 4. This CDR3 has 13 amino acids. Germline CDR1 is SGHTA and CDR2 is FQGTGA.

The V and J genes are TRBV7-2 and TRBJ1-2; D remains unclear. This CDR3 comprises 15 residues. Germline V gives CDR1 SGHTA, CDR2 FQGNSA. The V end lost 1 base, the J end lost 4 bases, and 13 bases lay between the germline ends. CDR3 protein: CASSLDRTSVYGYTF. CDR3 DNA sequence: TGTGCCAGCAGCTTAGATCGTACCAGCGTCTATGGCTACACCTTC.

The genes are TRBV6-1 and TRBJ1-5; no reliable D call. This CDR3 is 13 amino acids long. V gave up 7 bases and J gave up 3 bases, with 10 bases separating them. Per germline, CDR1 MNHNS and CDR2 SASEGT. The CDR3 loop is CASNTIVNQPQHF. The CDR3 DNA reads TGTGCCAGCAATACCATAGTCAATCAGCCCCAGCATTTT.

This clone was observed a single time. The genes are TRBV19 and TRBJ1-2; TRBD1 agrees at 8 bases. J gave up 4 bases and V 1 base, and 5 bases lay outside the gene matches. CDR1 and CDR2 (germline): LNHDA, SQIVND (reference sequence). This CDR3 comprises 15 residues. CDR3 region: CASSIGRTGSYGYTF. The CDR3 DNA reads as TGTGCCAGTAGTATAGGTCGGACAGGGAGCTATGGCTACACCTTC. Using reference TRBV19 and TRBJ1-2 for the parts outside the CDR3, the full variable domain is DGGITQSPKYLFRKEGQNVTLSCEQNLNHDAMYWYRQDPGQGLRLIYYSQIVNDFQKGDIAEGYSVSREKKESFPLTVTSAQKNPTAFYLCASSIGRTGSYGYTFGSGTRLTVV.

CDR3 coding DNA: TGTGCCAGCAGCAGAACCAGTAATGAAAAACTGTTTTTT. Protein product: CASSRTSNEKLFF. The chain uses TRBV5-4 and TRBJ1-4; D unclear. The CDR3 is made up of 13 amino acids. V shed 4 bases and J shed 4 bases, with 8 bases lying between them. Germline V gives CDR1 SGHNT, CDR2 YYREEE (reference sequence).

The rearrangement links TRBV6-5 to TRBJ2-3, with 9 bases aligning to TRBD1. Germline V gene data show CDR1 as MNHEY and CDR2 as SVGAGI. The junction had 8 bases not matched to a gene; V was cut back by 6 bases and J by 4 bases. CDR3 length: 15 residues. This CDR3 reads CASRARDRDADTQYF. The CDR3 DNA sequence: TGTGCCAGCAGGGCCCGGGACAGGGACGCAGATACGCAGTATTTT.

This clone has a single count. This chain connects TRBV5-1 to TRBJ2-3; perhaps TRBD2 as D (6 bases). CDR1 is SGHRS and CDR2 is YFSETQ in the germline V gene. CDR3 length: 15 residues. V shed 2 bases and J shed 3 bases, with 13 bases lying between them. The CDR3 DNA follows: TGCGCCAGCAGCTTTTCGGCGGGGTTGACAGATACGCAGTATTTT. It is translated as CASSFSAGLTDTQYF.

The DNA for the CDR3 is TGTGCCAGCAGTGAACCGGGACTACCCCACCCCTACAATGAGCAGTTCTTC. Protein sequence: CASSEPGLPHPYNEQFF. The chain uses TRBV6-1 and TRBJ2-1, with 7 bases identical to TRBD2. V trimming: 2 bases; J trimming: 2 bases; junction bases outside the gene matches: 9. Looked up from germline, CDR1 is MNHNS and CDR2 is SASEGT. The CDR3 covers 17 residues.

The chain links TRBV6-5 to TRBJ2-1; possible D gene TRBD2, 5 bases. The V end lost 2 bases, the J end lost 4 bases, and 12 bases lay between the germline ends. The CDR3 extends over 15 amino acids. Germline V gives CDR1 MNHEY, CDR2 SVGAGI. The CDR3 DNA reads as TGTGCCAGCAGTTACCGAAGAACTAGGTACAATGAGCAGTTCTTC. It yields the protein CASSYRRTRYNEQFF.

V gene TRBV19 combines with J gene TRBJ1-4; D is unclear. Germline V CDR1 and CDR2: LNHDA, SQIVND (reference sequence). The CDR3 sequence is 16 residues long. Deletions cut 6 bases from V and 0 bases from J, with 14 bases between. The CDR3: CASRRTEDATNEKLFF. The CDR3 DNA reads as TGTGCCAGTAGGAGGACGGAGGATGCAACTAATGAAAAACTGTTTTTT.

This rearrangement joins TRBV28 to TRBJ2-7; weak D call: TRBD2 (5 bases). The CDR3 is made up of 14 amino acids. The V and J ends lost 6 bases and 0 bases respectively, with 12 bases between them. The germline CDR1 and CDR2 sequences are MDHEN and SYDVKM. Here the CDR3 reads CASRSPGSSYEQYF. Written as DNA, the CDR3 is TGTGCCAGCAGGTCCCCTGGGAGCTCCTACGAGCAGTACTTC.

The chain combines TRBV30 with TRBJ1-2; no firm D call. Germline V lookup: CDR1 GTSNPN, CDR2 SVGIG (reference sequence). This CDR3 is built from 14 residues. V was cut by 2 bases and J by 0 bases, with 10 bases left in between. The CDR3 DNA is TGTGCCTGGAGTCCCGCGGCGGCTAACTATGGCTACACCTTC. It translates to CAWSPAAANYGYTF.

The rearrangement uses TRBV19 and TRBJ1-2; no definite D call. The CDR3 spans 12 residues. V lost 3 bases to trimming and J lost 8 bases, with 10 bases between them. CDR1 and CDR2 from the germline V gene are LNHDA and SQIVND (reference sequence). The CDR3 spells CASSMSSEGYTF. In nucleotides, the CDR3 is TGTGCCAGTAGTATGTCCTCGGAGGGCTACACCTTC.

The chain's CDR3 is CASSRTAPGYGYTF. CDR3 in DNA: TGTGCCAGCAGTAGGACGGCACCGGGATATGGCTACACCTTC. The chain uses TRBV6-1 and TRBJ1-2; D remains unclear. The CDR3 is 14 amino acids. The germline V and J ends were trimmed by 5 bases and 5 bases, with 15 bases remaining between them. Germline V gene sequence: CDR1 MNHNS, CDR2 SASEGT.

The gene calls are TRBV5-1 and TRBJ1-3; D remains ambiguous. CDR1 and CDR2 (germline): SGHRS, YFSETQ. The CDR3 totals 13 residues. V shed 1 base and J shed 8 bases, with 10 bases lying between them. The CDR3 coding sequence is TGCGCCAGCAGCTTGTATTCCCGGGACACCATATATTTT. Its translation: CASSLYSRDTIYF.

The rearrangement joins TRBV5-1 to TRBJ2-1; D ambiguous. The germline V and J ends were trimmed by 4 bases and 8 bases, with 16 bases remaining between them. Germline V gene data show CDR1 as SGHRS and CDR2 as YFSETQ. This CDR3 has 14 residues. This CDR3 reads CASSSEVTIDEQFF. For the CDR3, the DNA is TGCGCCAGCAGCAGTGAGGTTACGATCGATGAGCAGTTCTTC.

V is TRBV5-4 and J is TRBJ2-7; weak D call: TRBD2 (6 bases). The CDR3 runs to 17 residues. V lost 9 bases to trimming and J lost 2 bases, with 27 bases between them. Germline V gene sequence: CDR1 SGHNT, CDR2 YYREEE (reference sequence). The CDR3 bases are TGTGCCATCCATCCCGAGGGGACCCGGGGGATTACCTACGAGCAGTACTTC. Encoded protein: CAIHPEGTRGITYEQYF. Full variable domain (outside the CDR3, taken from reference TRBV5-4 and TRBJ2-7): ETGVTQSPTHLIKTRGQQVTLRCSSQSGHNTVSWYQQALGQGPQFIFQYYREEENGRGNFPPRFSGLQFPNYSSELNVNALELDDSALYLCAIHPEGTRGITYEQYFGPGTRLTVT.